The 14 T cell receptor beta chains below come from one sample, sequenced in a study of human T cells and chemical hapten exposure (dated by TCRdb to about 2021). Sample time point, as interpreted from the label and publication: patch test 1, 2 weeks after DPC sensitization. The treatment or condition label of this sample denotes: therapeutic diphenylcyclopropenone sensitization with weekly scalp DPC. The library was made by RACE. Sequencing relied on a NextSeq 500. TCRdb reran the public reads through fastp at Q25 and MiXCR, keeping productive beta chains. Each CDR3 protein appears once, grouped with its most common genes and DNA. The sample includes about 360,000 distinct CDR3 sequences, with under 8% observed a single time. The ten largest clones add up to more than 7% of the sample. The material was whole blood, obtained in connection with sensitization to the hapten diphenylcyclopropenone (DPC). Receptors originate from a woman aged 18-29 years with alopecia areata. Some clones in this sample may be carry-over from other donors' samples.

In its sample, this clonotype was seen many times. This chain uses TRBV12-3 or TRBV12-4 with TRBJ1-5; a weak D match, TRBD1 (5 bases). The CDR3 runs 14 residues. Trimming stripped 4 bases from V and 4 bases from J, with 11 bases between. The CDR3 sequence is CASSSTDSNQPQHF. The CDR3, as DNA: TGTGCCAGCAGTTCTACAGACAGTAATCAGCCCCAGCATTTT.

V gene TRBV11-1 combines with J gene TRBJ2-3, with 8 bases that match TRBD1. The germline CDR1 and CDR2 sequences are SGHAT and FQDESV (reference sequence). The CDR3 spans 17 residues. Losses at the gene ends were 4 bases for V and 2 bases for J; bases not matched to a gene: 11. In nucleotides, the CDR3 is TGTGCCAGCAGCTCCTTCCGGGACAGGAGAATCACAGATACGCAGTATTTT. It encodes CASSSFRDRRITDTQYF.

This chain links TRBV12-3 or TRBV12-4 with TRBJ2-7, with D maybe TRBD1 (6 bases). The V end lost 4 bases, the J end lost 7 bases, and 14 bases lay between the germline ends. CDR3 length: 13 residues. CDR3 amino acids: CASSSSGAGEQYF. CDR3 DNA sequence: TGTGCCAGCAGTTCCTCAGGGGCCGGAGAGCAGTACTTC.

This clonotype has only a few counts. The rearrangement links TRBV14 to TRBJ1-5; no reliable D call. The germline V gene has CDR1 SGHDN and CDR2 FVKESK. This CDR3 is 16 amino acids long. Trimming removed 1 base from V and 3 bases from J, with 13 bases in between. The CDR3 DNA follows: TGTGCCAGCAGCCAAGTTGGGGTGGGAATCAATCAGCCCCAGCATTTT. Encoded protein: CASSQVGVGINQPQHF. Combining the CDR3 with reference TRBV14 and TRBJ1-5 gives the whole variable domain EAGVTQFPSHSVIEKGQTVTLRCDPISGHDNLYWYRRVMGKEIKFLLHFVKESKQDESGMPNNRFLAERTGGTYSTLKVQPAELEDSGVYFCASSQVGVGINQPQHFGDGTRLSIL.

The sample holds many counts of this clonotype. The genes are TRBV4-2 and TRBJ1-1, with D possibly matching TRBD1 (5 bases). Trimming left V 0 bases short and J 3 bases short, with 17 bases between. The length of the CDR3 is 17 residues. CDR1 is LGHNA, CDR2 YNFKEQ, per germline. CDR3 loop: CASSQDRGAAGDTEAFF. In DNA form, the CDR3 reads TGTGCCAGCAGCCAAGATCGAGGGGCAGCCGGAGACACTGAAGCTTTCTTT.

This clonotype was observed a handful of times. The chain employs TRBV6-2 or TRBV6-3 and TRBJ2-1, with 7 bases that match TRBD2. With V trimmed by 6 bases and J by 5 bases, 10 bases remained unmatched. This CDR3 contains 15 residues. The germline gives CDR1 MNHEY, CDR2 SVGEGT. The CDR3 sequence: CASRRAGYVDNEQFF. In nucleotides, the CDR3 is TGTGCCAGCAGACGAGCGGGGTACGTGGACAATGAGCAGTTCTTC.

The rearrangement links TRBV3-1 to TRBJ2-7; tentative D call: TRBD2 (5 bases). Trimming left V 4 bases short and J 7 bases short, with 14 bases between. The CDR3 covers 13 residues. CDR1 and CDR2 (germline): LGHDT, YNNKEL (reference sequence). The chain's CDR3 is CASSPDMRAEQYF. CDR3 DNA sequence: TGTGCCAGCAGCCCTGACATGAGGGCGGAGCAGTACTTC.

The V gene is TRBV13, the J gene TRBJ2-7, with 7 bases identical to TRBD1. Germline V CDR1 and CDR2: PRHDT, FYEKMQ (reference sequence). J gave up 5 bases and V 9 bases, and 19 bases lay outside the gene matches. This CDR3 region has 16 residues. The chain's CDR3 is CASSLTTGKNFHEQYF. In DNA, the CDR3 is TGTGCCAGTTCCTTAACGACAGGGAAGAACTTCCACGAGCAGTACTTC.

This chain joins TRBV4-1 and TRBJ2-7; D unclear. Trimming removed 0 bases at V and 6 bases at J, with 9 bases between. The CDR3 extends over 13 amino acids. The germline V gene encodes CDR1 MGHRA and CDR2 YSYEKL. This CDR3 reads CASSQDIGSEQYF. The CDR3 DNA is TGCGCCAGCAGCCAAGATATCGGGTCCGAGCAGTACTTC.

This clonotype was observed many times. The V gene is TRBV6-5, the J gene TRBJ2-7, with TRBD2 matching 11 bases. Germline trimming cut 5 bases from V and 5 bases from J; bases unmatched to any gene: 2. Germline CDR1 and CDR2: MNHEY and SVGAGI. This CDR3 region has 13 residues. The CDR3 protein is CASSTTSGDEQYF. Here the CDR3 DNA reads TGTGCCAGCAGTACGACTAGCGGGGACGAGCAGTACTTC.

This clonotype has at least ten counts. The V call is TRBV5-1, the J call TRBJ2-3, with unresolved D. Germline assignment: CDR1 SGHRS and CDR2 YFSETQ. This CDR3 comprises 16 residues. V was cut by 0 bases and J by 2 bases, with 13 bases left in between. As DNA, the CDR3 is TGCGCCAGCAGCTTGGGGGCAAGCGCCCCCACAGATACGCAGTATTTT. Its protein product is CASSLGASAPTDTQYF.

V usage is TRBV29-1 and J usage is TRBJ1-6, with a tentative D call TRBD1 (6 bases). From germline, CDR1 is SQVTM and CDR2 ANQGSEA. The CDR3 loop spans 13 amino acids. V gave up 7 bases and J gave up 7 bases, with 14 bases separating them. The CDR3 is CSAALDSNSPLHF. CDR3 bases: TGCAGCGCTGCACTGGACAGCAATTCACCCCTCCACTTT.

Many counts were recorded for this clonotype. This chain links TRBV28 with TRBJ1-6, with 8 bases fitting TRBD1. Looked up from germline, CDR1 is MDHEN and CDR2 is SYDVKM. The CDR3 covers 15 residues. The V gene end was trimmed by 3 bases and the J gene end by 10 bases; junction bases not matched to a gene: 8. CDR3 nucleotide sequence: TGTGCCAGCAGTTTTCAGCAGGGGGCAAGGTCACCCCTCCACTTT. This codes for CASSFQQGARSPLHF.

A few counts support this clonotype. The chain has TRBV6-1 and TRBJ1-1; TRBD1 might be the D (6 bases). CDR1 MNHNS and CDR2 SASEGT come from the germline V gene. The CDR3 has 14 residues. V gave up 6 bases and J gave up 0 bases, with 11 bases separating them. CDR3 region: CASSWDTLNTEAFF. CDR3 DNA sequence: TGTGCCAGCAGCTGGGACACCTTGAACACTGAAGCTTTCTTT.